This T cell receptor beta chain was profiled in a study of Ad26.COV2.S vaccination and SARS-CoV-2 variants. Germline assignment: CDR1 MDHEN and CDR2 SYDVKM. V was pared by 5 bases and J by 0 bases, with 16 bases of the junction left unmatched. The CDR3 runs to 18 residues. This clone was recorded a few times. Treatment described: around 19 received Ad26.COV2.S at low or high dose, single or two shots; about 5 received placebo; per-sample allocation not given. Collection of samples fell on day 63 after the first vaccine or placebo injection. Repertoires were generated with immunoSEQ multiplex PCR, while TCRdb's copy carries only in-frame clones and drops some. The sample consists of 250,000 to 300,000 clones, around 87% of them appearing once.

The sequence was collected from a person aged 18-65 years who received the Ad26.COV2.S COVID-19 vaccine or a placebo. The sample here was peripheral blood, taken in a trial of Ad26.COV2.S vaccine versus placebo. The chain joins TRBV28 to TRBJ2-7, with TRBD2 identical over 7 bases. CDR3 amino acids: CASSPPKGAGPFSYEQYF. The CDR3 nucleotides are TGTGCCAGCAGTCCGCCCAAGGGAGCGGGGCCTTTCTCCTACGAGCAGTACTTC.